The T cell receptor (beta chain) described here comes from a study of blood T cell repertoires in COVID-19 (dated by TCRdb to about 2020). Background for the entire study: Samples from collaborators originated in the United States, Italy and Spain and spanned both the acute and convalescent phases of COVID-19. The prospective study material was composed of cDNA or gDNA derived from T cells, B-cell-depleted T cells, or PBMCs. Subjects who had been exposed to COVID-19, were actively infected with it, or had recovered from it provided the deeply sampled blood TCRbeta repertoires that made up the dataset. The repertoires were made available in a free public database intended to serve as a resource for research on the immune response to SARS-CoV-2. Samples were obtained from the ongoing ImmuneRACE study (first 160 participants) and from about 1,300 subjects provided by 6 global collaborators. Sample metadata almost always included a de-identified subject ID, COVID-19 status, age in years and sex. Where available, HLA class I and class II types were taken from metadata supplied by the sample provider and were not determined by assay-based typing. Broader findings and caveats from the paper: How much clinical and demographic metadata was included differed by source and by participant, and the metadata was provided uncurated.

The immunoSEQ Assay, a bias-controlled multiplex PCR, was used to amplify TCRbeta CDR3 regions from genomic DNA. The authors' pipeline ran thus. The number of nucleated cells in each sample was estimated from the amplification of reference gene primers within the assay. To quantify the absolute abundance of each unique TCRbeta CDR3 rearrangement, sequence reads were collapsed and filtered. Productive Simpson clonality was computed per sample as the square root of Simpson's diversity index over productive rearrangements. As stored in TCRdb, this immuneACCESS dataset retains in-frame rearrangements with V and J assigned. A fraction of the clones does not appear; measured against another copy, unresolved V genes explain less than half of the discrepancy, and the remainder lacks a known reason. The V and J calls and clone size were taken over from that table, and D and trimming were inferred from the DNA. This sample gives roughly 360,000 clones in total; approximately 87% of them show up just once. Of the sample, approximately 1.2% falls within the top ten clones.

Enrolling through a virtual design, the prospective study's participants ranged in age from roughly 18 to 95 years and lived across some 23 United States geographic areas. To assign participants to cohorts, the prospective study relied on clinical history that participants themselves reported in a screening survey and a study questionnaire. ImmuneRACE Cohort 3 recovered participants were defined by two consecutive negative NP/OP PCR tests, healthcare professional clearance, or symptom resolution. In the prospective study, mobile phlebotomists collected whole blood, serum and a nasopharyngeal or oropharyngeal swab from each participant. Additional blood draws and questionnaires over an approximately two-month period could optionally be provided by prospective study participants. Blood samples from the prospective study were shipped frozen or at room temperature prior to DNA extraction. As for this clone: The clone's antigen remains unknown. Base qualities were left out, and no much larger clone turns up one base away.

CDR1 and CDR2 were assigned from the germline V gene as SGHTA and FQGNSA. V is pared back by 1 base and J by 8 bases, with 11 bases lying between the germline termini. The CDR3 starts with the cysteine, ends with the phenylalanine, and has 13 residues. Solely the CDR3 DNA is kept, with 39 bases framed from the first base. The chain uses TRBV7-2 and TRBJ1-1; no D gene can be assigned with confidence. The sample taken for sequencing was PBMCs or T cells enriched from blood (not recorded which). The clonotype was recovered from a man younger than 40 who had recovered from COVID-19. The CDR3: CASSLGAGLEAFF. The DNA sequence is TGTGCCAGCAGCTTAGGGGCGGGGTTGGAAGCTTTCTTT.